This passage covers 32 T cell receptor beta chains from one sample sequenced in a study of blood T cell repertoires in COVID-19. Using immunoSEQ multiplex PCR, the repertoire was profiled, and TCRdb retains in-frame clones only, with some absent. The sample holds 120,000 to 150,000 clones, roughly 80% seen once. The sequencing sample was made of peripheral blood. Every receptor here comes from a woman of 80 years or more with acute or convalescent COVID-19.

The rearrangement joins TRBV11-3 to TRBJ2-2, with a tentative D call TRBD2 (6 bases). Trimming took 4 bases from V and 5 from J, leaving 20 bases between them. The CDR3 runs 17 residues. Germline CDR1 and CDR2: SGHNT and YENEEA. In nucleotides, the CDR3 is TGTGCCAGCAGCTCGGTAGCCGGGACTTACTGGACCGGGGAGCTGTTTTTT. This translates into CASSSVAGTYWTGELFF.

This clone appeared once. The chain combines TRBV28 with TRBJ2-1; D may be TRBD2 (5 bases). Trimming left V 6 bases short and J 9 bases short, with 9 bases between. This CDR3 is built from 11 residues. The germline CDR1 and CDR2 sequences are MDHEN and SYDVKM. CDR3 loop: CASSGVGEQFF. Written as DNA, the CDR3 is TGTGCCAGCAGCGGGGTAGGTGAGCAGTTCTTC.

This clone was seen once. The chain employs TRBV7-9 and TRBJ2-2; perhaps TRBD1 as D (6 bases). The germline gives CDR1 SEHNR, CDR2 FQNEAQ (reference sequence). There are 13 residues in the CDR3. V shed 2 bases and J shed 7 bases, with 8 bases lying between them. The CDR3 region is CASSLPDSGELFF. The CDR3 nucleotides are TGTGCCAGCAGCTTACCGGACAGCGGGGAGCTGTTTTTT.

The rearrangement joins TRBV3-1 (or the pseudogene TRBV3-2) to TRBJ1-1; D is uncertain. This CDR3 comprises 13 residues. The germline V and J ends were trimmed by 5 bases and 1 base, with 8 bases remaining between them. Germline V lookup: CDR1 LGHDT, CDR2 YNNKEL (reference sequence). The CDR3 is CASSYPRNTEAFF. CDR3 bases: TGTGCCAGCAGCTACCCGAGGAACACTGAAGCTTTCTTT.

This clone was counted at least ten times. The V call is TRBV9, the J call TRBJ1-2, with a weak D call TRBD1 (6 bases). CDR1 and CDR2 from the germline V gene are SGDLS and YYNGEE. V lost 0 bases to trimming and J lost 6 bases, with 15 bases between them. The CDR3 totals 15 residues. CDR3 amino acids: CASSVEGHGSDGYTF. The CDR3 bases are TGTGCCAGCAGCGTAGAGGGACATGGCTCGGATGGCTACACCTTC. The whole variable domain, remainder taken from reference TRBV9 and TRBJ1-2, is DSGVTQTPKHLITATGQRVTLRCSPRSGDLSVYWYQQSLDQGLQFLIQYYNGEERAKGNILERFSAQQFPDLHSELNLSSLELGDSALYFCASSVEGHGSDGYTFGSGTRLTVV.

V and J are TRBV11-3 and TRBJ2-3; 11 nucleotides agree with TRBD1. Germline V gives CDR1 SGHNT, CDR2 YENEEA. V dropped 5 bases and J dropped 5; count of bases not matched to a gene: 6. The length of the CDR3 is 15 residues. Written as DNA, the CDR3 is TGTGCCAGCAGCCAGGGGACAGGGGGGGTAGATACGCAGTATTTT. Protein sequence: CASSQGTGGVDTQYF.

V is TRBV18 and J is TRBJ2-7; 14 positions agree with TRBD2. CDR1 and CDR2 (germline): KGHSH, LQKENI. The J segment lost 5 bases and the V segment lost 0 bases, leaving 0 bases of the junction unmatched. The CDR3 covers 15 residues. The CDR3 DNA sequence: TGTGCCAGCTCACCACCGGGACTAGCGGGAGACGAGCAGTACTTC. This gives the protein CASSPPGLAGDEQYF.

V gene TRBV28 combines with J gene TRBJ2-7; D call uncertain. From germline, CDR1 is MDHEN and CDR2 SYDVKM. The CDR3 sequence is 15 residues long. V was clipped by 5 bases and J by 1 base, with 15 bases between them. This chain's CDR3 is CASSPPGWVSYEQYF. DNA of the CDR3: TGTGCCAGCAGTCCCCCCGGGTGGGTATCCTACGAGCAGTACTTC.

Only a few counts were recorded for this clone. The rearrangement links TRBV7-9 to TRBJ2-7; 10 nucleotides match TRBD1. The CDR3 runs 14 residues. Germline V gene data show CDR1 as SEHNR and CDR2 as FQNEAQ (reference sequence). V trimming: 5 bases; J trimming: 3 bases; junction bases outside the gene matches: 4. CDR3 region: CASSLGQGVYEQYF. For the CDR3, the DNA is TGTGCCAGCAGCCTCGGACAGGGGGTCTACGAGCAGTACTTC.

The chain is built from TRBV5-4 and TRBJ2-5, with 7 bases fitting TRBD1. Germline CDR1 is SGHNT and CDR2 is YYREEE (reference sequence). Germline trimming cut 4 bases from V and 5 bases from J; bases unmatched to any gene: 14. This CDR3 has 16 residues. The CDR3 sequence is CASSPGRRQGEETQYF. The CDR3 nucleotides are TGTGCCAGCAGCCCCGGTCGTCGGCAGGGGGAGGAGACCCAGTACTTC.

V and J are TRBV19 and TRBJ1-2; 8 bases line up with TRBD1. The CDR3 is 12 amino acids. Trimming removed 5 bases from V and 6 bases from J; junction bases left unmatched: 2. Germline V gene lookup returns CDR1 LNHDA and CDR2 SQIVND (reference sequence). In nucleotides, the CDR3 is TGTGCCAGTAGTTACAGGGGGAATGGCTACACCTTC. Translation: CASSYRGNGYTF.

The chain employs TRBV24-1 and TRBJ1-4; 7 bases align to TRBD1. The CDR3 length is 15 residues. Germline V lookup: CDR1 KGHDR, CDR2 SFDVKD. V lost 5 bases, J lost 7 bases, and 9 bases stayed unmatched. Here the CDR3 DNA reads TGTGCCACCAGTGCTCCCGACAGGGTCGGTGAAAAACTGTTTTTT. It encodes CATSAPDRVGEKLFF.

The chain recombines TRBV28 with TRBJ1-2, with D perhaps TRBD1 (5 bases). This CDR3 has 13 residues. Trimming took 3 bases from V and 6 from J, leaving 11 bases between them. Germline-derived CDR1 and CDR2 are MDHEN and SYDVKM. The CDR3 DNA reads as TGTGCCAGCAGTTTGATGGGAGGGGATGGCTACACCTTC. It encodes CASSLMGGDGYTF.

The CDR3 region has the DNA TGTGCCAGCAGTTTAGGAGGTATGGGTGAAGCTTTCTTT. Translated, it gives CASSLGGMGEAFF. The chain combines TRBV12-3 or TRBV12-4 with TRBJ1-1; D not certain. The CDR3 is 13 amino acids. Trimming left V 1 base short and J 7 bases short, with 10 bases between.

This clone was seen a few times. The chain joins TRBV5-1 to TRBJ2-3; TRBD2 aligns across 10 bases. Trimming took 5 bases from V and 6 from J; bases not matched to a gene: 6. Per germline, CDR1 SGHRS and CDR2 YFSETQ. This CDR3 spans 14 amino acids. The DNA of the CDR3 is TGCGCCAGCAGGAGCGGGAGGGCCGGGGATACGCAGTATTTT. Translating it yields CASRSGRAGDTQYF.

DNA for the CDR3: TGTGCCAGCAGTGAAGGGGACAGCTTGGGGACCCAGCATTTT. It is translated as CASSEGDSLGTQHF. The rearrangement joins TRBV2 to TRBJ1-5, with 7 bases that match TRBD1. The length of the CDR3 is 14 residues. The germline V gene encodes CDR1 SNHLY and CDR2 FYNNEI. J was trimmed by 11 bases and V by 1 base; bases with no gene match: 8.

The chain uses TRBV28 and TRBJ2-7; 8 nucleotides line up with TRBD1. V lost 3 bases and J lost 4; bases outside the gene matches: 5. Germline CDR1 MDHEN, CDR2 SYDVKM. The CDR3 has 14 amino acids. The DNA of the CDR3 is TGTGCCAGCAGTTTTACAGGGGGAGTGTACGAGCAGTACTTC. This sequence encodes CASSFTGGVYEQYF.

The J gene is TRBJ2-7, the V gene TRBV2, with D possibly matching TRBD2 (6 bases). Germline-derived CDR1 and CDR2 are SNHLY and FYNNEI. This CDR3 has 16 residues. V was clipped by 4 bases and J by 0 bases, with 16 bases between them. The CDR3 nucleotides are TGTGCCAGCAGTGGGGGAGGAGGAGTTATCTCCTACGAGCAGTACTTC. As protein: CASSGGGGVISYEQYF.

This clone was observed once. The V call is TRBV28, the J call TRBJ2-7, with TRBD1 as a possible D gene (6 bases). V lost 6 bases to trimming and J lost 3 bases, with 15 bases between them. The CDR3 totals 14 residues. Per germline, CDR1 MDHEN and CDR2 SYDVKM. The CDR3 here is CASSPPRQVYEQYF. Here the CDR3 DNA reads TGTGCCAGCAGCCCTCCCAGACAGGTCTACGAGCAGTACTTC.

This clone was counted between two and nine times. The chain links TRBV6-6 to TRBJ1-5; D remains ambiguous. Germline CDR1 MNHNY, CDR2 SVGAGI (reference sequence). V gave up 3 bases and J gave up 3 bases, with 12 bases separating them. The CDR3 runs to 15 residues. The CDR3 is CASSYAGTNNQPQHF. As DNA, the CDR3 is TGTGCCAGCAGTTATGCGGGAACGAACAATCAGCCCCAGCATTTT.

This clone has a handful of counts. The chain's CDR3 is CAISGQTNEQFF. The CDR3 DNA is TGTGCCATCTCTGGACAGACCAATGAGCAGTTCTTC. The chain carries TRBV10-3 and TRBJ2-1; D might be TRBD1 (6 bases). Germline loops: CDR1 ENHRY, CDR2 SYGVKD. This CDR3 has 12 amino acids. Trimming removed 8 bases from V and 6 bases from J, with 11 bases in between.

The chain uses TRBV2 and TRBJ2-1, with 7 bases aligning to TRBD2. The length of the CDR3 is 13 residues. Trimming at V came to 8 bases and at J to 7 bases, leaving 8 bases not matched to a gene. CDR1 SNHLY and CDR2 FYNNEI come from the germline V gene. CDR3 protein: CASAAGVVNEQFF. The DNA of the CDR3 is TGTGCCAGCGCGGCGGGAGTAGTAAATGAGCAGTTCTTC. The full variable domain, with the rest looked up from reference TRBV2 and TRBJ2-1, is EPEVTQTPSHQVTQMGQEVILRCVPISNHLYFYWYRQILGQKVEFLVSFYNNEISEKSEIFDDQFSVERPDGSNFTLKIRSTKLEDSAMYFCASAAGVVNEQFFGPGTRLTVL.

CDR3 bases: TGTGCCAGCAGTTACTCGACGGGGACAGGCGGTGAAAAACTGTTTTTT. As protein: CASSYSTGTGGEKLFF. V gene TRBV6-6 combines with J gene TRBJ1-4, with TRBD1 matching over 8 bases. There are 16 residues in the CDR3. Trimming removed 0 bases from V and 7 bases from J; junction bases left unmatched: 7. Germline CDR1 and CDR2: MNHNY and SVGAGI (reference sequence).

This clone was found once. The chain carries TRBV28 and TRBJ2-7; no clear D. Germline values: CDR1 MDHEN, CDR2 SYDVKM. The V end lost 4 bases, the J end lost 3 bases, and 4 bases lay between the germline ends. This CDR3 region has 11 residues. CDR3 sequence reads: CASSSIYEQYF. CDR3 nucleotide sequence: TGTGCCAGCAGTTCTATCTACGAGCAGTACTTC. The complete variable domain, with remaining parts taken from reference TRBV28 and TRBJ2-7, reads DVKVTQSSRYLVKRTGEKVFLECVQDMDHENMFWYRQDPGLGLRLIYFSYDVKMKEKGDIPEGYSVSREKKERFSLILESASTNQTSMYLCASSSIYEQYFGPGTRLTVT.

The rearrangement uses TRBV6-6 and TRBJ2-7; D is possibly TRBD1 (5 bases). CDR1 and CDR2 from the germline V gene are MNHNY and SVGAGI (reference sequence). This CDR3 contains 15 residues. V lost 3 bases to trimming and J lost 6 bases, with 18 bases between them. CDR3 bases: TGTGCCAGCAGTTATCCACAGGCTTTGGGGATCGAGCAGTACTTC. Its translation: CASSYPQALGIEQYF.

The chain has TRBV30 and TRBJ2-3; 11 bases fit TRBD2. Germline V gene lookup returns CDR1 GTSNPN and CDR2 SVGIG (reference sequence). The CDR3 contains 17 residues. The junction had 9 bases not matched to a gene; V was cut back by 1 base and J by 3 bases. Here the CDR3 DNA reads TGTGCCTGGAGTGGAGGGCGGACTAGCGGGTGGACAGATACGCAGTATTTT. Translation: CAWSGGRTSGWTDTQYF.

The J gene is TRBJ2-5, the V gene TRBV6-4; D gene uncertain. Germline-derived CDR1 and CDR2 are MRHNA and SNTAGT. Trimming removed 4 bases at V and 4 bases at J, with 13 bases between. The CDR3 contains 14 residues. The CDR3 DNA is TGTGCCAGCAGTGTCAATCAGGTTTCAGAGACCCAGTACTTC. This gives the protein CASSVNQVSETQYF.

This rearrangement joins TRBV10-2 to TRBJ2-7, with 8 bases matching TRBD1. CDR1 is WSHSY and CDR2 is SAAADI in the germline V gene. This CDR3 has 13 residues. Trimming removed 6 bases from V and 2 bases from J; junction bases left unmatched: 3. This CDR3 is CASRGTGTYEQYF. The CDR3 nucleotides are TGCGCCAGCAGGGGGACAGGAACCTACGAGCAGTACTTC.

The chain carries TRBV5-4 and TRBJ2-6; TRBD1 might be the D (6 bases). CDR1 and CDR2 (germline): SGHNT, YYREEE (reference sequence). This CDR3 is built from 18 residues. V was shortened by 4 bases and J by 0 bases, with 17 bases between the two germline ends. In DNA form, the CDR3 reads TGTGCCAGCAGCAAACCGGGACACCTAAACTCTGGGGCCAACGTCCTGACTTTC. This translates into CASSKPGHLNSGANVLTF. Complete variable domain (other parts from reference TRBV5-4 and TRBJ2-6): ETGVTQSPTHLIKTRGQQVTLRCSSQSGHNTVSWYQQALGQGPQFIFQYYREEENGRGNFPPRFSGLQFPNYSSELNVNALELDDSALYLCASSKPGHLNSGANVLTFGAGSRLTVL.

This clone was observed once. The V call is TRBV7-2, the J call TRBJ2-1; the D gene is possibly TRBD1 (6 bases). This CDR3 region has 15 residues. The germline gives CDR1 SGHTA, CDR2 FQGNSA. V was pared by 1 base and J by 14 bases, with 21 bases between. The DNA for the CDR3 is TGTGCCAGCAGCTTAGGTGGACAGTCAACCGAACGCAAGTTCTTC. Protein: CASSLGGQSTERKFF. Full variable domain (remainder filled in from reference TRBV7-2 and TRBJ2-1): GAGVSQSPSNKVTEKGKDVELRCDPISGHTALYWYRQSLGQGLEFLIYFQGNSAPDKSGLPSDRFSAERTGGSVSTLTIQRTQQEDSAVYLCASSLGGQSTERKFFGPGTRLTVL.

J is TRBJ1-3 and V is TRBV5-1; tentative D call: TRBD1 (5 bases). V was clipped by 4 bases and J by 0 bases, with 29 bases between them. In germline, CDR1 is SGHRS, CDR2 YFSETQ. This CDR3 is 21 amino acids long. CDR3 residues: CASSRGGWDRLNERSGNTIYF. CDR3 coding DNA: TGCGCCAGCAGCCGGGGAGGATGGGACCGCCTCAACGAACGCTCTGGAAACACCATATATTTT.

DNA of the CDR3: TGTGCCAGCAGTTTGGGCCCTCCGACCAATGAGCAGTTCTTC. Amino acid sequence: CASSLGPPTNEQFF. The chain carries TRBV6-5 and TRBJ2-1; no reliable D call. The CDR3 contains 14 residues. Germline lookup yields CDR1 MNHEY and CDR2 SVGAGI. Between the trimmed V and J ends, which lost 4 bases and 6 bases, there was a span of 13 bases.